The 27 T cell receptor beta chains below all came from one sample that was sequenced in a study of blood T cell repertoires in COVID-19. Sequenced by immunoSEQ multiplex PCR; TCRdb stores in-frame clones only, minus some. The sample holds approximately 89,000 clones; about 85% are singletons and the top ten take about 4.2%. The source material was peripheral blood. Receptors were obtained from a man in his 70s with acute or convalescent COVID-19.

V is TRBV10-3 and J is TRBJ2-5; TRBD1 agrees at 10 bases. Trimming took 5 bases from V and 2 from J; bases not matched to a gene: 8. From germline, CDR1 is ENHRY and CDR2 SYGVKD. CDR3 size: 16 residues. The DNA of the CDR3 is TGTGCCATCAGTAGCGGGACAGGGGTAGTTCAAGAGACCCAGTACTTC. The encoded protein is CAISSGTGVVQETQYF.

The V gene is TRBV28, the J gene TRBJ1-3, with D possibly being TRBD1 (5 bases). From germline, CDR1 is MDHEN and CDR2 SYDVKM. V lost 4 bases to trimming and J lost 1 base, with 20 bases between them. The CDR3 loop spans 18 amino acids. In nucleotides, the CDR3 is TGTGCCAGCAGTTCTACGAGGATCAGGGCGACTTCTGGAAACACCATATATTTT. It yields the protein CASSSTRIRATSGNTIYF.

The chain recombines TRBV19 with TRBJ1-1, with D possibly TRBD1 on 6 matching bases. Trimming left V 4 bases short and J 0 bases short, with 12 bases between. CDR1 and CDR2 from the germline V gene are LNHDA and SQIVND (reference sequence). This CDR3 region has 15 residues. The CDR3 sequence is CASSTRQELNTEAFF. CDR3 DNA: TGTGCCAGTAGTACCCGACAGGAACTGAACACTGAAGCTTTCTTT.

This clone was found many times. The rearrangement joins TRBV4-1 to TRBJ2-1, with TRBD2 as a possible D gene (5 bases). Germline values: CDR1 MGHRA, CDR2 YSYEKL. With 3 bases removed from V and 8 bases from J, the gap between germline ends came to 17 bases. The CDR3 totals 15 residues. This CDR3 reads CASSHRLSSRDEQFF. As DNA, the CDR3 is TGCGCCAGCAGCCACCGTCTATCATCGAGGGATGAGCAGTTCTTC.

This clone turned up a few times. The chain uses TRBV5-6 and TRBJ1-4; tentatively, D is TRBD1 (5 bases). V lost 4 bases to trimming and J lost 7 bases, with 17 bases between them. Germline V gene data show CDR1 as SGHDT and CDR2 as YYEEEE. The CDR3 consists of 15 residues. CDR3: CASSPQGVLSEKLFF. In DNA, the CDR3 is TGTGCCAGCAGCCCTCAAGGGGTTTTAAGTGAAAAACTGTTTTTT.

J is TRBJ2-7 and V is TRBV5-1; 14 bases are shared with TRBD2. Germline CDR1 SGHRS, CDR2 YFSETQ. The ends lost 4 bases at V and 6 bases at J; junction bases unmatched: 6. This CDR3 contains 15 residues. The CDR3 is CASSVTSGGALEQYF. The CDR3 DNA sequence: TGCGCCAGCAGCGTGACTAGCGGGGGGGCTCTCGAGCAGTACTTC.

This chain links TRBV7-3 with TRBJ2-5, with a tentative D call TRBD2 (7 bases). The CDR3 loop spans 15 amino acids. The germline CDR1 and CDR2 sequences are SGHTA and FQGTGA. The ends were cut back, 2 bases at V and 1 base at J, with 11 bases in the middle. CDR3 in amino acids: CASSLGGGVQETQYF. CDR3 nucleotides: TGTGCCAGCAGCTTAGGAGGGGGGGTCCAAGAGACCCAGTACTTC.

The rearrangement joins TRBV7-8 to TRBJ2-7; 9 bases align to TRBD1. J gave up 4 bases and V 5 bases, and 6 bases lay outside the gene matches. This CDR3 contains 14 residues. Germline CDR1 SGHVS, CDR2 FQNEAQ. CDR3 loop: CASSPDRGGYEQYF. Here the CDR3 DNA reads TGTGCCAGCAGCCCGGACAGGGGAGGGTACGAGCAGTACTTC.

The rearrangement links TRBV3-1 (or the pseudogene TRBV3-2) to TRBJ2-3; D not resolved. The CDR3 is 15 residues long. Germline CDR1 LGHDT, CDR2 YNNKEL (reference sequence). The V and J ends lost 5 bases and 5 bases respectively, with 17 bases between them. CDR3 nucleotides: TGTGCCAGCAGCGTGTACATTCCCATGCAAGATACGCAGTATTTT. This sequence encodes CASSVYIPMQDTQYF.

The chain joins TRBV28 to TRBJ1-5; 8 bases align to TRBD1. Germline loops: CDR1 MDHEN, CDR2 SYDVKM. This CDR3 spans 15 amino acids. V dropped 5 bases and J dropped 6; count of bases not matched to a gene: 9. As DNA, the CDR3 is TGTGCCAGCAGTCCAGCAGGGGGCGCGGGTCAGCCCCAGCATTTT. Amino acid sequence: CASSPAGGAGQPQHF.

The genes are TRBV6-2 or TRBV6-3 and TRBJ1-2; 7 bases align to TRBD1. Looked up from germline, CDR1 is MNHEY and CDR2 is SVGEGT. Germline trimming cut 0 bases from V and 4 bases from J; bases unmatched to any gene: 14. The CDR3 runs to 18 residues. CDR3 protein: CASSYSTQGDSPTYGYTF. Written as DNA, the CDR3 is TGTGCCAGCAGTTACTCGACGCAGGGGGACTCTCCTACCTATGGCTACACCTTC.

This chain links TRBV19 with TRBJ1-6; 8 bases are a match to TRBD1. The CDR3 covers 15 residues. Losses at the gene ends were 7 bases for V and 8 bases for J; bases not matched to a gene: 10. CDR1 is LNHDA, CDR2 SQIVND, per germline (reference sequence). CDR3 coding DNA: TGTGCCAGTAACAGTCCAGGGGGCGCTTATTCACCCCTCCACTTT. Protein sequence: CASNSPGGAYSPLHF. Full variable domain (remainder filled in from reference TRBV19 and TRBJ1-6): DGGITQSPKYLFRKEGQNVTLSCEQNLNHDAMYWYRQDPGQGLRLIYYSQIVNDFQKGDIAEGYSVSREKKESFPLTVTSAQKNPTAFYLCASNSPGGAYSPLHFGNGTRLTVT.

The rearrangement uses TRBV19 and TRBJ1-5, with D perhaps TRBD1 (6 bases). The V end was cut by 7 bases, the J end by 7 bases, with 17 bases between. In germline, CDR1 is LNHDA, CDR2 SQIVND (reference sequence). The CDR3 has 14 residues. The CDR3 is CASKWDTEGQPQHF. The CDR3 DNA sequence: TGTGCCAGTAAGTGGGACACCGAGGGGCAGCCCCAGCATTTT. Variable domain in full (rest from reference TRBV19 and TRBJ1-5): DGGITQSPKYLFRKEGQNVTLSCEQNLNHDAMYWYRQDPGQGLRLIYYSQIVNDFQKGDIAEGYSVSREKKESFPLTVTSAQKNPTAFYLCASKWDTEGQPQHFGDGTRLSIL.

As to this clone: Other DNA sequences from this sample encode an identical CDR3 as well. The chain combines TRBV6-5 with TRBJ1-5; 8 bases line up with TRBD1. J lost 3 bases, V lost 6 bases, and 1 base had no gene match. CDR3 length: 13 residues. Germline CDR1 is MNHEY and CDR2 is SVGAGI. The CDR3 reads CASRGQDNQPQHF. The CDR3 nucleotides read TGTGCCAGCAGGGGACAGGACAATCAGCCCCAGCATTTT.

J is TRBJ2-6 and V is TRBV5-1, with TRBD2 as a possible D gene (5 bases). Trimming cost V 2 bases and J 3 bases, with 9 bases left between them. Germline V gene data show CDR1 as SGHRS and CDR2 as YFSETQ. The CDR3 totals 15 residues. The CDR3 loop is CASSLRGNGANVLTF. The CDR3 region has the DNA TGCGCCAGCAGCTTAAGAGGGAATGGGGCCAACGTCCTGACTTTC.

The chain employs TRBV5-1 and TRBJ2-4; D perhaps matches TRBD1 (5 bases). V gave up 0 bases and J gave up 13 bases, with 14 bases separating them. CDR1 and CDR2 from the germline V gene are SGHRS and YFSETQ. The CDR3 consists of 13 residues. The CDR3 loop reads CASSLAPQGLQYF. DNA of the CDR3: TGCGCCAGCAGCTTGGCCCCCCAGGGCCTACAGTACTTC.

The chain couples TRBV4-1 to TRBJ1-4, with a possible D match to TRBD1 (5 bases). V shed 1 base and J shed 7 bases, with 13 bases lying between them. The germline V gene has CDR1 MGHRA and CDR2 YSYEKL. The CDR3 loop spans 15 amino acids. The CDR3 bases are TGCGCCAGCAGCCAAGCAGGGTATAGTTTTGAAAAACTGTTTTTT. Protein: CASSQAGYSFEKLFF.

The CDR3, as DNA: TGTGCCAGCAGTACCCAGGACAGCAAGGAAACCCGTCGTGGCAATCAGCCCCAGCATTTT. It yields the protein CASSTQDSKETRRGNQPQHF. This sequence joins TRBV6-9 and TRBJ1-5, with a possible D match to TRBD1 (6 bases). Per germline, CDR1 MNHGY and CDR2 SVAAGI. The CDR3 spans 20 residues. V shed 5 bases and J shed 2 bases, with 28 bases lying between them.

The sample holds one count of this clone. The chain is built from TRBV9 and TRBJ1-2, with D possibly being TRBD1 (6 bases). From germline, CDR1 is SGDLS and CDR2 YYNGEE. The CDR3 covers 15 residues. V shed 0 bases and J shed 7 bases, with 16 bases lying between them. CDR3 DNA: TGTGCCAGCAGCGTAGGGCGGGGGCTGATGGCTGGCTACACCTTC. It translates to CASSVGRGLMAGYTF.

This clone was counted a few times. The chain is built from TRBV2 and TRBJ2-1; 13 bases are a match to TRBD2. CDR1 and CDR2 (germline): SNHLY, FYNNEI. The CDR3 loop spans 18 amino acids. J gave up 10 bases and V 6 bases, and 18 bases lay outside the gene matches. The CDR3 DNA reads TGTGCCAGCAGCCGTAGGACCCCAACTAGCGGGGGGGCGGGGGAGCAGTTCTTC. It is translated as CASSRRTPTSGGAGEQFF.

The rearrangement links TRBV14 to TRBJ1-6, with D perhaps TRBD1 (5 bases). Trimming took off 4 bases at V and 5 bases at J, with 9 bases between the two ends. The CDR3 totals 14 residues. Germline V gene data show CDR1 as SGHDN and CDR2 as FVKESK. The CDR3 loop is CASSPRQNNSPLHF. The CDR3 DNA sequence: TGTGCCAGCAGCCCCCGACAGAATAATTCACCCCTCCACTTT.

The rearrangement uses TRBV3-1 (or the pseudogene TRBV3-2) and TRBJ2-5; TRBD2 agrees at 11 bases. The CDR3 extends over 18 amino acids. The V segment lost 4 bases and the J segment 2 bases; nucleotides outside the gene matches: 12. CDR1 and CDR2 from the germline V gene are LGHDT and YNNKEL (reference sequence). Written as DNA, the CDR3 is TGTGCCAGCAGCCTGTCAAGACTAGCGGGGATAAGTCAAGAGACCCAGTACTTC. It encodes CASSLSRLAGISQETQYF.

The chain combines TRBV13 with TRBJ1-2; TRBD1 matches at 7 bases. With V trimmed by 1 base and J by 2 bases, 7 bases remained unmatched. The CDR3 extends over 16 amino acids. The germline V gene has CDR1 PRHDT and CDR2 FYEKMQ (reference sequence). CDR3 DNA: TGTGCCAGCAGCTTAGTTGGACAGGACCTGAACTATGGCTACACCTTC. Its translation: CASSLVGQDLNYGYTF.

A single count supports this clone. The gene calls are TRBV6-5 and TRBJ2-1, with TRBD2 matching over 8 bases. The germline CDR1 and CDR2 sequences are MNHEY and SVGAGI. J was trimmed by 8 bases and V by 2 bases; bases with no gene match: 11. The CDR3 is made up of 16 amino acids. CDR3 sequence (DNA): TGTGCCAGCAGTTACCGGGTGGCGGGGGGCTGGGATGAGCAGTTCTTC. Amino acid sequence: CASSYRVAGGWDEQFF.

The chain combines TRBV5-1 with TRBJ2-3, with 7 nucleotides matching TRBD1. V lost 5 bases, J lost 2 bases, and 8 bases stayed unmatched. This CDR3 spans 15 amino acids. CDR1 is SGHRS and CDR2 is YFSETQ in the germline V gene. CDR3 sequence reads: CASRWTGTDTDTQYF. CDR3 bases: TGCGCCAGCAGATGGACCGGGACAGACACAGATACGCAGTATTTT.

The chain carries TRBV11-2 and TRBJ2-7; 12 nucleotides line up with TRBD1. The CDR3 length is 17 residues. The V gene's germline CDR1 is SGHAT and CDR2 FQNNGV. V lost 1 base and J lost 0; bases outside the gene matches: 4. This CDR3 is CASSLGGTGGLSYEQYF. The CDR3 DNA sequence: TGTGCCAGCAGCTTAGGAGGGACAGGGGGCCTCTCCTACGAGCAGTACTTC. The complete variable domain, with remaining parts taken from reference TRBV11-2 and TRBJ2-7, reads EAGVAQSPRYKIIEKRQSVAFWCNPISGHATLYWYQQILGQGPKLLIQFQNNGVVDDSQLPKDRFSAERLKGVDSTLKIQPAKLEDSAVYLCASSLGGTGGLSYEQYFGPGTRLTVT.

The chain links TRBV11-2 to TRBJ1-1, with 9 bases identical to TRBD1. Germline V gives CDR1 SGHAT, CDR2 FQNNGV. V lost 9 bases and J lost 10; bases outside the gene matches: 15. The CDR3 runs to 14 residues. The DNA for the CDR3 is TGTGCCAGTAGTAAGACAGGGGGAGATCAGGGAGCTTTCTTT. It encodes CASSKTGGDQGAFF.